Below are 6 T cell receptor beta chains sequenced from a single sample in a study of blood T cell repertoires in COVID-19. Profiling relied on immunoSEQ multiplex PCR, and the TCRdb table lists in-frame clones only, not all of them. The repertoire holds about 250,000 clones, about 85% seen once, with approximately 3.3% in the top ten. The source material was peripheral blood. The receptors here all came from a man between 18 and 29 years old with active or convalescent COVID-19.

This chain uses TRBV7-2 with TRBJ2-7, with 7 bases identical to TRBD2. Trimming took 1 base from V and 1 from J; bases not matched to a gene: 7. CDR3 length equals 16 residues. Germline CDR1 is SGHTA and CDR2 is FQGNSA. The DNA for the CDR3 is TGTGCCAGCAGCTTAGAGGGCCCTAGCGGATCCTACGAGCAGTACTTC. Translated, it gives CASSLEGPSGSYEQYF.

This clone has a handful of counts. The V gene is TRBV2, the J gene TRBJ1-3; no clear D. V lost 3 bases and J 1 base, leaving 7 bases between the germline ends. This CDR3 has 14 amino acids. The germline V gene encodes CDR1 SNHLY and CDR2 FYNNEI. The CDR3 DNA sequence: TGTGCCAGCAGTGAGTTTAGATCTGGAAACACCATATATTTT. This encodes CASSEFRSGNTIYF.

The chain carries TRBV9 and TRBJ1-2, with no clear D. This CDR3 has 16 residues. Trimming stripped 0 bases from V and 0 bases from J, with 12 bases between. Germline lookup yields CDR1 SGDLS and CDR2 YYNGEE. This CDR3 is CASSVGGGAANYGYTF. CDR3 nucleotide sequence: TGTGCCAGCAGCGTAGGGGGAGGCGCCGCTAACTATGGCTACACCTTC.

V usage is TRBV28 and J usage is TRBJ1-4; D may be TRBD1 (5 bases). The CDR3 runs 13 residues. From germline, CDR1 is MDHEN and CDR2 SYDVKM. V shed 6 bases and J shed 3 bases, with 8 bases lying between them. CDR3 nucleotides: TGTGCCAGCAGGGGGCAATCTAATGAAAAACTGTTTTTT. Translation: CASRGQSNEKLFF.

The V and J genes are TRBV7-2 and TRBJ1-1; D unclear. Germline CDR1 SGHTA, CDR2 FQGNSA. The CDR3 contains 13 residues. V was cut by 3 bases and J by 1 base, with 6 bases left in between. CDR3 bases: TGTGCCAGCAGCTTCACACAGAACACTGAAGCTTTCTTT. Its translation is CASSFTQNTEAFF.

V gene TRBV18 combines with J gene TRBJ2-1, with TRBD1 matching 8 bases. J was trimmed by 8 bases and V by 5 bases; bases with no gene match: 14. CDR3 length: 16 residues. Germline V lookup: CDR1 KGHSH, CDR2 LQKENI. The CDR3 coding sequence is TGTGCCAGCTCAACGATATCTTGGACAGGGAAGGATGAGCAGTTCTTC. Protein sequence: CASSTISWTGKDEQFF.